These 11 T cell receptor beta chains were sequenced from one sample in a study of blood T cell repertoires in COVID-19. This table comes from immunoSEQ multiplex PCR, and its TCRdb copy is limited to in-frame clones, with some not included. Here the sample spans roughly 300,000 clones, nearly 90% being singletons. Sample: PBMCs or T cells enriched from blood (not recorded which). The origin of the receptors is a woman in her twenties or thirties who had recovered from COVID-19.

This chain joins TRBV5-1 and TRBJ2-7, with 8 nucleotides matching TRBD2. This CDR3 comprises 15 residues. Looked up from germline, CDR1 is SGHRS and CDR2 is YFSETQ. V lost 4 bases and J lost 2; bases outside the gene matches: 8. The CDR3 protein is CASSPPSGSTYEQYF. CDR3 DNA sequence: TGCGCCAGCAGCCCTCCTAGCGGGTCTACCTACGAGCAGTACTTC. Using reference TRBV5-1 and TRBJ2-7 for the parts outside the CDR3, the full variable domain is KAGVTQTPRYLIKTRGQQVTLSCSPISGHRSVSWYQQTPGQGLQFLFEYFSETQRNKGNFPGRFSGRQFSNSRSEMNVSTLELGDSALYLCASSPPSGSTYEQYFGPGTRLTVT.

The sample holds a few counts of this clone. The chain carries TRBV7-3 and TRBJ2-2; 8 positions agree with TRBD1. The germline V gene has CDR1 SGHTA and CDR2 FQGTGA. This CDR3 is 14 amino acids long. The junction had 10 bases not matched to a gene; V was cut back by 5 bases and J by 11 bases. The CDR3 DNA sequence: TGTGCCAGCAGCCCCACGGGACAGGAGGGCGAGCTGTTTTTT. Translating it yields CASSPTGQEGELFF.

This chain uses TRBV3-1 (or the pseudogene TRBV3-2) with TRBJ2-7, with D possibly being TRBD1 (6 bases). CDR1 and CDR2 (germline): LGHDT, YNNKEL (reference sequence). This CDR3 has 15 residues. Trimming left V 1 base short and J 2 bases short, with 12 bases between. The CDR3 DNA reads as TGTGCCAGCAGCCAAGGGGGACATGGAACCTACGAGCAGTACTTC. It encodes CASSQGGHGTYEQYF.

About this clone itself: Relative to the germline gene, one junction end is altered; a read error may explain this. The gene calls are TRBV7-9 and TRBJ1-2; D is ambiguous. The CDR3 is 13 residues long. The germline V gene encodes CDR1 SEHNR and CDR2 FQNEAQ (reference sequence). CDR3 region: CASSLRVDYGYTF. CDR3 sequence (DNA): TGTGCCAGCAGCTTAAGAGTGGACTACGGCTACACCTTC. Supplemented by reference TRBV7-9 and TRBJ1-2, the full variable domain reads DTGVSQNPRHKITKRGQNVTFRCDPISEHNRLYWYRQTLGQGPEFLTYFQNEAQLEKSRLLSDRFSAERPKGSFSTLEIQRTEQGDSAMYLCASSLRVDYGYTFGSGTRLTVV.

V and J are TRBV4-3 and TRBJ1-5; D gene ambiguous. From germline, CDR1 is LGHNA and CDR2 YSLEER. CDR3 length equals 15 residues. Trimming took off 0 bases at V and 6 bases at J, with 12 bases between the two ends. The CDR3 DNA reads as TGCGCCAGCAGCCAAGATTTGTTGGGAGTTCAGCCCCAGCATTTT. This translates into CASSQDLLGVQPQHF.

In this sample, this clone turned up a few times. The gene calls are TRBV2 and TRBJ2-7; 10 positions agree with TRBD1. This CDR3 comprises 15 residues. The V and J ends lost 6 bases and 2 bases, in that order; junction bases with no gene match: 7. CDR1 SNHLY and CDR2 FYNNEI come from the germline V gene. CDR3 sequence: CASRHRDRGTYEQYF. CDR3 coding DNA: TGTGCCAGCAGGCACCGGGACAGGGGAACCTACGAGCAGTACTTC.

In nucleotides, the CDR3 is TGTGCCAGCAGCCACTGGGGCCAGGGGAACACTGAAGCTTTCTTT. It specifies CASSHWGQGNTEAFF. The V call is TRBV6-5, the J call TRBJ1-1; a possible D gene is TRBD1 (5 bases). Germline-derived CDR1 and CDR2 are MNHEY and SVGAGI. V lost 6 bases and J lost 1, with 15 bases in between. The CDR3 contains 15 residues.

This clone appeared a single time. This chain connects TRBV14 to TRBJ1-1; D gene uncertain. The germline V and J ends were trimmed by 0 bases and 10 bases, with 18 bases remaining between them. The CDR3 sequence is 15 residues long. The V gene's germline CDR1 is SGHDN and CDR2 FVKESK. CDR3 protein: CASSQDPWAVRGAFF. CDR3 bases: TGTGCCAGCAGCCAAGATCCTTGGGCCGTCCGGGGAGCTTTCTTT. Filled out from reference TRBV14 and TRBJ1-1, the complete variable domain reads EAGVTQFPSHSVIEKGQTVTLRCDPISGHDNLYWYRRVMGKEIKFLLHFVKESKQDESGMPNNRFLAERTGGTYSTLKVQPAELEDSGVYFCASSQDPWAVRGAFFGQGTRLTVV.

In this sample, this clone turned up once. The CDR3 bases are TGTGCCAGCAGTGAAAATGCGGACAGGAGGACCGGGGAGCTGTTTTTT. Its protein is CASSENADRRTGELFF. J is TRBJ2-2 and V is TRBV2; 7 bases map to TRBD1. The CDR3 covers 16 residues. With 2 bases clipped from V and 5 bases from J, the junction kept 8 bases outside the gene matches. CDR1 is SNHLY and CDR2 is FYNNEI in the germline V gene.

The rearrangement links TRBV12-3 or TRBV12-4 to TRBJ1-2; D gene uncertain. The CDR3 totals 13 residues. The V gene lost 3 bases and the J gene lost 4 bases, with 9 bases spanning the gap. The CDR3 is CASSFEVTYGYTF. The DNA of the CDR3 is TGTGCCAGCAGTTTTGAGGTAACCTATGGCTACACCTTC.

The CDR3 DNA reads TGTGCCAGTAGTATTATCCAGGGAAGCTCCTACGAGCAGTACTTC. Translation: CASSIIQGSSYEQYF. V gene TRBV19 combines with J gene TRBJ2-7; a possible D gene is TRBD1 (5 bases). Germline assignment: CDR1 LNHDA and CDR2 SQIVND (reference sequence). CDR3 length equals 15 residues. V lost 3 bases to trimming and J lost 0 bases, with 12 bases between them.